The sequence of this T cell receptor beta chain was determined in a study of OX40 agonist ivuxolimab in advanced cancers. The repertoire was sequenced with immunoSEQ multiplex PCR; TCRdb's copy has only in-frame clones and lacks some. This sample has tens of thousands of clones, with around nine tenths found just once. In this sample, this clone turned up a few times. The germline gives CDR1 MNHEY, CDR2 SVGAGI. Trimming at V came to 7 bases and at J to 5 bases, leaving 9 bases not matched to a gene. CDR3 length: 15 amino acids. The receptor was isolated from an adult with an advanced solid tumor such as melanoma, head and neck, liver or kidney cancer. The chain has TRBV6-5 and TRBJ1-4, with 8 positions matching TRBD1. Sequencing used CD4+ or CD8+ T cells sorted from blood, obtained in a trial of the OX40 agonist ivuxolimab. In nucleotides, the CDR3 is TGTGCCAGCAAGTCCCCTACAGGGGGGAATGAAAAACTGTTTTTT. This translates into CASKSPTGGNEKLFF.